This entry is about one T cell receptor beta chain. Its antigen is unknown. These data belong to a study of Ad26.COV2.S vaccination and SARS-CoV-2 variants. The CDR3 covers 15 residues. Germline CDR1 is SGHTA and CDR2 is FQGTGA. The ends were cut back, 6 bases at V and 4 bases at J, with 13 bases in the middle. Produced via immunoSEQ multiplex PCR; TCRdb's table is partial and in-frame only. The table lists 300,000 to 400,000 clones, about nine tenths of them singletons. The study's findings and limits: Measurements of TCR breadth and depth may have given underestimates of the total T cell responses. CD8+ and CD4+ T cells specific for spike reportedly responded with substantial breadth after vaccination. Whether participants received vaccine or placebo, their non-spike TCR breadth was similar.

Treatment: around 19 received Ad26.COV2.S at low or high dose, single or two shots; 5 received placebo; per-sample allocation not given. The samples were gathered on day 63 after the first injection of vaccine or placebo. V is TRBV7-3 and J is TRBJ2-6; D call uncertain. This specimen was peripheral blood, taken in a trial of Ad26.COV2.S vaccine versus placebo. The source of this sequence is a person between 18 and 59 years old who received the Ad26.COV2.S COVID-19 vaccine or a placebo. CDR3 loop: CASSSAARGANVLTF. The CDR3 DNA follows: TGTGCCAGCAGTTCGGCCGCCCGGGGGGCCAACGTCCTGACTTTC.